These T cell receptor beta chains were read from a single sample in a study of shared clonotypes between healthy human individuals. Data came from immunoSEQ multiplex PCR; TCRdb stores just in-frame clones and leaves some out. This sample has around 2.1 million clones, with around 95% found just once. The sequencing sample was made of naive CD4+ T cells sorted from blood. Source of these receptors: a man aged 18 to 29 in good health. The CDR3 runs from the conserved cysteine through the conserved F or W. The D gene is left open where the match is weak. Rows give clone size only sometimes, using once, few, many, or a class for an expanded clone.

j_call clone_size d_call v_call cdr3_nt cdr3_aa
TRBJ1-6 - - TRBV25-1 TGTGCCAGCAGATGGGGGACCGATTCACCCCTCCACTTT CASRWGTDSPLHF
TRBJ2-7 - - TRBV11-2 TGTGCCAGCAGCCCAAGGCAGGGAAATGACGAGCAGTACTTC CASSPRQGNDEQYF
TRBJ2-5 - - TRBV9 TGTGCCAGCAGCGTAGGTGGGGGACTGCAAGAGACCCAGTACTTC CASSVGGGLQETQYF
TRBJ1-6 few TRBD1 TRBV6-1 TGTGCCAGCAGCGATAGACAGGGGTATTCACCCCTCCACTTT CASSDRQGYSPLHF
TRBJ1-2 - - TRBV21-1 TGTGCCAGCAGCAAAGCGGGCTACACCTTC CASSKAGYTF
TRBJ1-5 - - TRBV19 TGTGCCAGTAGTATGCCCGATTTACTGGTAAATCAGCCCCAGCATTTT CASSMPDLLVNQPQHF
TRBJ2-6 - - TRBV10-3 TGTGCCATCAGTGAGTCGCACAGCGCTGGGGCCAACGTCCTGACTTTC CAISESHSAGANVLTF
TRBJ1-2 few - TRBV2 TGTGCCAGCAGGGTTCTGGACGGAGTCTATGGCTACACCTTC CASRVLDGVYGYTF
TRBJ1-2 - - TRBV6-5 TGTGCCAGCAGCCCCTCGGGGGGAGCTAATTATGGCTACACCTTC CASSPSGGANYGYTF
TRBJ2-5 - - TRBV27 TGTGCCAGCAGTTCGGGAGACTCGCCAGAGACCCAGTACTTC CASSSGDSPETQYF
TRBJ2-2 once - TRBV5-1 TGCGCCAGCAGTGCCGAGGGGACCGGGGAGCTGTTTTTT CASSAEGTGELFF
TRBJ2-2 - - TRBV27 TGTGCCAGCAGTAGTGGAAACACTAACACCGGGGAGCTGTTTTTT CASSSGNTNTGELFF
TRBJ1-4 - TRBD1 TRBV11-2 TGTGCCAGCAGCACCAGAGCCGGACAGGGTTGGGAAAAACTGTTTTTT CASSTRAGQGWEKLFF
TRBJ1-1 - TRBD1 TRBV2 TGTGCCAGCAGTGATATAGGGGGCGTCCACACTGAAGCTTTCTTT CASSDIGGVHTEAFF
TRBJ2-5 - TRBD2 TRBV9 TGTGCCAGCAGCGTAGTCCCCGGCCTAGCGGGAGGTTTAGATGGAGAGACCCAGTACTTC CASSVVPGLAGGLDGETQYF
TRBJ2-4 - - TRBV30 TGTGCCTGGAGCAGAGGAGTGGCTGGGGGGCTGGGCATTCAGTACTTC CAWSRGVAGGLGIQYF
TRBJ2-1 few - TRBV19 TGTGCCAGTAGTCCCCCCACAGGCGCCTACAATGAGCAGTTCTTC CASSPPTGAYNEQFF
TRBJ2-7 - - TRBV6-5 TGTGCCAGCACCTTCGGAAACGAGCAGTACTTC CASTFGNEQYF
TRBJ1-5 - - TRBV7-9 TGTGCCAGCAGCCCTCCAGGGATTAATCAGCCCCAGCATTTT CASSPPGINQPQHF
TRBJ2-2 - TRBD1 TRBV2 TGTGCCAGCATATGGGACAGGTCAGCCGGGGAGCTGTTTTTT CASIWDRSAGELFF
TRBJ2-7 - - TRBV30 TGTGCCTGGACCCACCGACCGGGCTACGAGCAGTACTTC CAWTHRPGYEQYF
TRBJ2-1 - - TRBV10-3 TGTGCCATCAGCGGTGGCGGGGTCTCCTACAATGAGCAGTTCTTC CAISGGGVSYNEQFF
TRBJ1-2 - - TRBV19 TGTGCCAGTAGTTTCGGGATTAACTATGGCTACACCTTC CASSFGINYGYTF
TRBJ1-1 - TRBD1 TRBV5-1 TGCGCCAGCAGCTTGGGTGGAGGACAGGGGAACACTGAAGCTTTCTTT CASSLGGGQGNTEAFF
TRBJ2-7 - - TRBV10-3 TGTGCCATCAGTGGAGGGCCGGCCAGTTCCTACGAGCAGTACTTC CAISGGPASSYEQYF
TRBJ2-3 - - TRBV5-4 TGTGCCAGCAGCTTCGGAGGGACTAGCACAGATACGCAGTATTTT CASSFGGTSTDTQYF
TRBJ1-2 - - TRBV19 TGTGCCAGTAGTATCCGCTTCGGCTATGGCTACACCTTC CASSIRFGYGYTF
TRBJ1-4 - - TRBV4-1 TGCGCCTCCTCCAAGTTACCTTCTGAAAAACTGTTTTTT CASSKLPSEKLFF
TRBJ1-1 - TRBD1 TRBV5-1 TGCGCCAGCAGGTTCCGGACAGGGGCCACTGAAGCTTTCTTT CASRFRTGATEAFF
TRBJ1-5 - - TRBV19 TGTGCCAGTAGTACCCCGGGGGAGGGTCAGCCCCAGCATTTT CASSTPGEGQPQHF
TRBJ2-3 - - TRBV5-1 TGCGCCAGCAGCTTGGACAGGGCGACAGATACGCAGTATTTT CASSLDRATDTQYF
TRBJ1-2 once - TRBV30 TGTGCCTGGACTATGGCAGCCCGTGGCTACACCTTC CAWTMAARGYTF
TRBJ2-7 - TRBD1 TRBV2 TGTGCCAGCAGACCACAGGGGGTGGGCGAGCAGTACTTC CASRPQGVGEQYF
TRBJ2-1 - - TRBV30 TGTGCCTGGAGTCCCAGGGACAATGAGCAGTTCTTC CAWSPRDNEQFF
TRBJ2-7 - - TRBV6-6 TGTGCCAGCAGTTACTCCGGGGATTACGAGCAGTACTTC CASSYSGDYEQYF
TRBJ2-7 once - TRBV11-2 TGTGCCAGCAGCCAAAGACTATCCTGGGACGAGCAGTACTTC CASSQRLSWDEQYF
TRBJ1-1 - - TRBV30 TGTGCCTGGAGGACCCCTGGCACTGAAGCTTTCTTT CAWRTPGTEAFF
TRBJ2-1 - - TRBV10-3 TGTGCCATCGGGGCTCTAAACAATGAGCAGTTCTTC CAIGALNNEQFF
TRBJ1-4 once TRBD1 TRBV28 TGTGCCAGCAGTCAGACAGGGTTGGGTGAAAAACTGTTTTTT CASSQTGLGEKLFF
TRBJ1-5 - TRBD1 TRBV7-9 TGTGCCAGCAGGGAGGGGACAGGGAATCAGCCCCAGCATTTT CASREGTGNQPQHF
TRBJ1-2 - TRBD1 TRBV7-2 TGTGCCAGCAGTTACGGACAGGGGGGACTAGGCGGCTACACCTTC CASSYGQGGLGGYTF